This note documents a single TCR beta chain sequence. This clone was picked up a small number of times. Its antigen is unknown. No base qualities exist here, and no much larger clone lies one base off it. This sample stems from a study of beta chain features in type 1 diabetes (dated by TCRdb to 2016 to 2019). For context, the study as a whole: No differences in mean age, gender distribution, total cell number or subset yield were found between patients and healthy donors. In the study, recently diagnosed type 1 diabetes patients and matched healthy donors were compared on the TCRB repertoires of their sorted circulating CD4+ T cell subsets. A total of roughly 99 million sorted cells were examined across all samples, and the number of cells per subset was strongly correlated with RNA yield. Whereas all 30 or so donors provided naive and central memory subsets, regulatory and stem cell-like memory subsets were isolated from just 8 patients and roughly 8 healthy donors.

Each donor gave one peripheral blood draw, averaging about 120 mL, which was collected into heparinised tubes. Using a panel that included CD45RO, CCR7, CD25, CD127, CD95 and CD27, naive, central memory, regulatory and stem cell-like memory CD4+ T cells were sorted on a BD FACSAria II. Every sorted population had a purity above 95%. PBMCs were isolated right away by Lymphoprep density gradient centrifugation and were stained directly, without culture. So that batch effects would be minimized, each experiment stained and sorted samples in pairs, pairing one healthy donor with one patient. All of the isolated RNA was reverse transcribed with the High Capacity cDNA Reverse Transcription Kit, so expressed TCRB transcripts were sequenced. Deep immunoSEQ sequencing was applied to naive, central memory and regulatory T cell samples, giving an average of roughly 3.3 million total reads per sample. After sorted cells were lysed in RLT buffer, RNA was extracted with DNase-treated RNeasy Micro or Mini kits, with the choice depending on cell number. To prevent cross-contamination, every cell subset was processed on its own, while patient and healthy donor samples were processed together. The immunoSEQ multiplex PCR was used to amplify TCRB sequences from cDNA, generating 87-bp fragments that spanned the CDR3 region. Sequencing of the amplicons was performed on the Illumina HiSeq platform. The study's own analysis went as follows. Synthetic template baselines were used to correct PCR bias computationally, reads within Hamming distance 2 were collapsed, and singletons that could not be merged were discarded. Reads were aligned against IMGT so that V, D and J genes, CDR3 length and insertions or deletions at six rearrangement sites could be assigned. Within each subset, clonotype counts were normalized to sorted cell number, and only after that were true diversity and Gini coefficients computed with the tcR R package. The overlap coefficient, calculated on TCRB nucleotide sequences, was used to quantify repertoire sharing. What TCRdb holds here is the immuneACCESS table cut down to in-frame rearrangements. Part of the clones is not present; checked against another copy, under half of the missing clones reflect an unresolved V gene, and the others are unexplained. V and J calls and clone size are copied from that table; D and trimming were computed from the DNA. The sample table records 120,000 to 150,000 clones; 6.5% to 8.5% of these occur just once. Of the sample, about 1.3% is held by the ten largest clones.

V and J are trimmed by 7 bases and 11 bases, and the gene matches miss 15 bases of the junction. The CDR3 contains 14 residues, cysteine and phenylalanine counted. The only DNA kept is the CDR3, 42 bases in frame from the first base. Reading the germline V gene gives CDR1 SGHTA and CDR2 FQGNSA. Study-wide findings and limitations: Fewer insertions and more nucleotide deletions at VDJ recombination sites were observed in patients with type 1 diabetes, implying thymic rearrangement abnormalities. PCR might favor shorter templates, but patient and control samples were amplified and corrected together, so any skew would affect both groups equally. Only small numbers of individuals were included in the HLA sub-analyses, which left unresolved whether HLA type had any influence on TCRB rearrangement. Sequencing cDNA rather than genomic DNA could over-represent highly expressing activated cells, although activation and CD3 levels did not differ between groups. Type 1 diabetes patients showed a moderate but significant shortening of TCRB CDR3 length in all four CD4+ subsets. Naive, central memory and regulatory TCRB repertoires appeared more similar among patients than among healthy donors.

The sample was central memory CD4+ T cells from blood. The rearranged segments are TRBV7-2 and TRBJ2-3; TRBD2 fits 7 bases in the junction. The TCR was taken from a woman in her 30s in good health. The CDR3 in this case is CASTATREVGGQYF. The base sequence is TGTGCCAGCACCGCTACCCGGGAGGTAGGCGGGCAGTATTTT.